This passage covers 19 T cell receptor beta chains from one sample sequenced in a study of shared clonotypes between healthy human individuals (dated by TCRdb to 2019 to 2021). Libraries were constructed by the immunoSEQ multiplex PCR assay. TCRdb holds this immuneACCESS table with in-frame rearrangements only. Some clones are missing; in checked studies, unresolved V genes explain under half, and the rest has no known cause. The sample table holds 730,000 or so clones, of which approximately 79% were seen once. The ten top clones hold 1.5% to 2% of the sample. The specimen sequenced was memory CD4+ T cells sorted from blood. What the cell subset or site label conveys for this sample: CD45RA-negative fraction. All receptors derive from a woman aged 25-40 years in good health.

This clone showed up just a few times. CDR3 protein: CASSSGLAGGWGSYEQYF. The DNA for the CDR3 is TGTGCCAGCAGTTCGGGACTAGCGGGAGGGTGGGGCTCCTACGAGCAGTACTTC. The chain links TRBV28 to TRBJ2-7; 16 positions agree with TRBD2. The length of the CDR3 is 18 residues. The V gene end was trimmed by 4 bases and the J gene end by 0 bases; junction bases not matched to a gene: 6. Germline CDR1 is MDHEN and CDR2 is SYDVKM. Drawing the rest from reference TRBV28 and TRBJ2-7, the complete variable domain is DVKVTQSSRYLVKRTGEKVFLECVQDMDHENMFWYRQDPGLGLRLIYFSYDVKMKEKGDIPEGYSVSREKKERFSLILESASTNQTSMYLCASSSGLAGGWGSYEQYFGPGTRLTVT.

V and J are TRBV5-4 and TRBJ2-2, with D possibly being TRBD1 (5 bases). This CDR3 contains 14 residues. The germline V and J ends were trimmed by 4 bases and 8 bases, with 15 bases remaining between them. From germline, CDR1 is SGHNT and CDR2 YYREEE (reference sequence). The CDR3 nucleotides are TGTGCCAGCAGCCCATCACAGGTTACTGGGGAGCTGTTTTTT. The encoded protein is CASSPSQVTGELFF.

J is TRBJ2-5 and V is TRBV6-1; no clear D. Germline loops: CDR1 MNHNS, CDR2 SASEGT. The CDR3 contains 14 residues. The V end lost 4 bases, the J end lost 6 bases, and 15 bases lay between the germline ends. CDR3 nucleotides: TGTGCCAGCAGTGGTCTCGGCGCTGTGAAGACCCAGTACTTC. Protein sequence: CASSGLGAVKTQYF.

This clone came up many times. This chain links TRBV25-1 with TRBJ2-2; 9 positions agree with TRBD1. CDR3 size: 14 residues. Germline V gives CDR1 MGHDK, CDR2 SYGVNS. The ends lost 8 bases at V and 6 bases at J; junction bases unmatched: 7. In nucleotides, the CDR3 is TGTGCCAGCTCGGACAGGGGAGTTCCCGGGGAGCTGTTTTTT. Encoded protein: CASSDRGVPGELFF.

The chain has TRBV11-2 and TRBJ2-7; D perhaps matches TRBD2 (6 bases). Between the trimmed V and J ends, which lost 4 bases and 7 bases, there was a span of 14 bases. This CDR3 is built from 13 residues. Germline V gives CDR1 SGHAT, CDR2 FQNNGV. This CDR3 is CASSSTRLVEQYF. In DNA, the CDR3 is TGTGCCAGCAGCTCGACCCGACTAGTGGAGCAGTACTTC.

This rearrangement joins TRBV7-2 to TRBJ2-2, with TRBD2 identical over 8 bases. The CDR3 is made up of 16 amino acids. Germline V gives CDR1 SGHTA, CDR2 FQGNSA. With V trimmed by 4 bases and J by 4 bases, 8 bases remained unmatched. As DNA, the CDR3 is TGTGCCAGCAGCTCCTATAGCGGGACCAGCACCGGGGAGCTGTTTTTT. Translated: CASSSYSGTSTGELFF.

The chain joins TRBV5-1 to TRBJ2-3, with 8 bases identical to TRBD2. The CDR3 has 18 residues. After removal of 0 bases from V and 0 bases from J, the junction contained 9 bases not matched to a gene. From germline, CDR1 is SGHRS and CDR2 YFSETQ. CDR3 nucleotide sequence: TGCGCCAGCAGCTTGGGTCTAGCGGGTACCCCTAGCACAGATACGCAGTATTTT. It is translated as CASSLGLAGTPSTDTQYF.

This clone was recorded once. This chain uses TRBV2 with TRBJ1-5, with D hard to call. Germline assignment: CDR1 SNHLY and CDR2 FYNNEI. V was pared by 6 bases and J by 11 bases, with 14 bases between. The CDR3 sequence is 12 residues long. Written as DNA, the CDR3 is TGTGCCAGCAGGACGGACCGGGAGTCCCAGCATTTT. It is translated as CASRTDRESQHF.

The chain carries TRBV28 and TRBJ2-7; 7 bases map to TRBD2. Germline assignment: CDR1 MDHEN and CDR2 SYDVKM. After removal of 9 bases from V and 2 bases from J, the junction contained 16 bases not matched to a gene. This CDR3 region has 16 residues. CDR3 sequence reads: CASGLTGGSSAYEQYF. CDR3 in DNA: TGTGCCAGTGGCCTAACGGGGGGTAGTTCCGCCTACGAGCAGTACTTC.

This clone was detected a few times. CDR3 nucleotides: TGTGCCAGCAGCACTAACAGGGTCCTGCGATCACCCCTCCACTTT. Translating it yields CASSTNRVLRSPLHF. The chain combines TRBV7-9 with TRBJ1-6; TRBD1 is a possible D gene (6 bases). V lost 5 bases to trimming and J lost 10 bases, with 18 bases between them. The CDR3 is 15 residues long. Germline lookup yields CDR1 SEHNR and CDR2 FQNEAQ (reference sequence). Variable domain in full (rest from reference TRBV7-9 and TRBJ1-6): DTGVSQNPRHKITKRGQNVTFRCDPISEHNRLYWYRQTLGQGPEFLTYFQNEAQLEKSRLLSDRFSAERPKGSFSTLEIQRTEQGDSAMYLCASSTNRVLRSPLHFGNGTRLTVT.

The chain has TRBV30 and TRBJ1-2, with D maybe TRBD1 (6 bases). Germline loops: CDR1 GTSNPN, CDR2 SVGIG (reference sequence). This CDR3 contains 15 residues. V dropped 5 bases and J dropped 5 bases, with 21 bases sitting between them. CDR3 sequence (DNA): TGTGCCTGGGGCCACCTTATCACAGGGTTGTATGGCTACACCTTC. Its translation is CAWGHLITGLYGYTF.

Comment on this clone: This CDR3 is also generated by other DNA sequences in the sample. The chain recombines TRBV4-1 with TRBJ1-2; the match to TRBD1 covers 11 bases. The CDR3 has 14 residues. Trimming removed 3 bases from V and 8 bases from J; junction bases left unmatched: 5. Germline CDR1 MGHRA, CDR2 YSYEKL. CDR3 coding DNA: TGCGCCAGCAGCCAGGCCGGACAGGGGGCAGGCTACACCTTC. Translation gives CASSQAGQGAGYTF.

This clone was detected many times. Other DNA sequences within the sample encode an identical CDR3. The chain joins TRBV11-2 to TRBJ2-7; D uncertain. The CDR3 contains 14 residues. CDR1 is SGHAT and CDR2 is FQNNGV in the germline V gene. With 1 base removed from V and 4 bases from J, the gap between germline ends came to 11 bases. The CDR3 is CASSLGSANYEQYF. The CDR3, as DNA: TGTGCCAGCAGCTTAGGGTCAGCCAATTACGAGCAGTACTTC.

The chain recombines TRBV4-1 with TRBJ2-3; 8 positions match TRBD2. V lost 3 bases to trimming and J lost 3 bases; unmatched junction nucleotides: 2. The CDR3 spans 14 residues. The germline CDR1 and CDR2 sequences are MGHRA and YSYEKL. In DNA form, the CDR3 reads TGCGCCAGCAGCCAGTTAGCGGGAACAGATACGCAGTATTTT. Residues: CASSQLAGTDTQYF.

The V call is TRBV10-3, the J call TRBJ2-3; a possible D gene is TRBD2 (5 bases). With 4 bases removed from V and 7 bases from J, the gap between germline ends came to 6 bases. The V gene's germline CDR1 is ENHRY and CDR2 SYGVKD. This CDR3 region has 11 residues. The CDR3 DNA reads TGTGCCATCAGTGGAGGGAATACGCAGTATTTT. Translation: CAISGGNTQYF.

The chain is built from TRBV28 and TRBJ2-1; 7 positions agree with TRBD1. The trim removed 6 bases at V and 6 bases at J, leaving 14 bases unmatched. CDR3 size: 16 residues. Germline CDR1 MDHEN, CDR2 SYDVKM. The chain's CDR3 is CASSPAVETGFNEQFF. In DNA, the CDR3 is TGTGCCAGCAGCCCCGCAGTAGAGACAGGGTTCAATGAGCAGTTCTTC.

The CDR3 region has the DNA TGTGCCAGCAGCTTGGATTCGGCTGATCCCACCTACGAGCAGTACTTC. This sequence encodes CASSLDSADPTYEQYF. The V call is TRBV5-6, the J call TRBJ2-7, with D unclear. Trimming left V 0 bases short and J 2 bases short, with 15 bases between. Germline CDR1 and CDR2: SGHDT and YYEEEE. CDR3 length: 16 residues.

The V gene is TRBV11-1, the J gene TRBJ1-5; 7 bases line up with TRBD1. The V and J ends lost 3 bases and 2 bases, in that order; junction bases with no gene match: 1. CDR3 length: 14 residues. Germline V gene data show CDR1 as SGHAT and CDR2 as FQDESV (reference sequence). Here the CDR3 reads CASSLTGRNQPQHF. CDR3 in DNA: TGTGCCAGCAGCTTGACAGGGCGCAATCAGCCCCAGCATTTT.

The CDR3, as DNA: TGTGCCATCAGTTTGGACAGGGGACCCGAGCAGTACTTC. Translation: CAISLDRGPEQYF. The chain is built from TRBV10-3 and TRBJ2-7, with 9 bases that match TRBD1. V dropped 5 bases and J dropped 6; count of bases not matched to a gene: 5. The CDR3 loop spans 13 amino acids. The V gene's germline CDR1 is ENHRY and CDR2 SYGVKD.